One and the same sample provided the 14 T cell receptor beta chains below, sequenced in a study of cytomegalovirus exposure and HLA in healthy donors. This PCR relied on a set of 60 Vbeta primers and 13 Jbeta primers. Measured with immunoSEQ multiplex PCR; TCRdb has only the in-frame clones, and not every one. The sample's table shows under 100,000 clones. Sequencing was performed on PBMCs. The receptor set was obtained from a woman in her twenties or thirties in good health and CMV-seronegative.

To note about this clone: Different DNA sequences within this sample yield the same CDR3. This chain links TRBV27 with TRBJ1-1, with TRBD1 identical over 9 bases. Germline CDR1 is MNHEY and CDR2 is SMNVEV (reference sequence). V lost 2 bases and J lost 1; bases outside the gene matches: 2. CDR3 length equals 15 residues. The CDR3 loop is CASSLTDRGNTEAFF. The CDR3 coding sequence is TGTGCCAGCAGTTTAACGGACAGGGGGAACACTGAAGCTTTCTTT.

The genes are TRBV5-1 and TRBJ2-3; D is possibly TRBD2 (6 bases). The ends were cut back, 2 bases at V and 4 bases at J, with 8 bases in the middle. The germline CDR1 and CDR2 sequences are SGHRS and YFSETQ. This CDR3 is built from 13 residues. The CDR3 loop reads CASSFRGADTQYF. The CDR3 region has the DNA TGCGCCAGCAGCTTCCGCGGGGCAGATACGCAGTATTTT. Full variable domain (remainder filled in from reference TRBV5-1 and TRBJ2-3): KAGVTQTPRYLIKTRGQQVTLSCSPISGHRSVSWYQQTPGQGLQFLFEYFSETQRNKGNFPGRFSGRQFSNSRSEMNVSTLELGDSALYLCASSFRGADTQYFGPGTRLTVL.

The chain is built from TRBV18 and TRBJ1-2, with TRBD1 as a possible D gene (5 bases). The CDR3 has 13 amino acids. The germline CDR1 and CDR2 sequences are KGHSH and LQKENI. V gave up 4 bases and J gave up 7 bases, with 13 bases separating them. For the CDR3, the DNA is TGTGCCAGCTCACTCCGACAGAATTCTGGCTACACCTTC. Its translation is CASSLRQNSGYTF.

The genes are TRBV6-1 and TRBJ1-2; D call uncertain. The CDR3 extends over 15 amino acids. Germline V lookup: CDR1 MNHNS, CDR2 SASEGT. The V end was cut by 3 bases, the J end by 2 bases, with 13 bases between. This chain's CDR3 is CASSDELFANYGYTF. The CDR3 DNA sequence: TGTGCCAGCAGTGACGAACTTTTCGCCAACTATGGCTACACCTTC.

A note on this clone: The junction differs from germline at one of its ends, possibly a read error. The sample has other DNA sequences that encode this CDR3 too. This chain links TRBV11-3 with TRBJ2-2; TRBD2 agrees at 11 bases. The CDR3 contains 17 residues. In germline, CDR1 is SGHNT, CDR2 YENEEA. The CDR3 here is CASSLVASGRYTGELFF. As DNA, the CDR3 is TGTGCCAGCAGTTTAGTAGCTAGCGGGAGGTACACCGGGGAGCTGTTTTTT.

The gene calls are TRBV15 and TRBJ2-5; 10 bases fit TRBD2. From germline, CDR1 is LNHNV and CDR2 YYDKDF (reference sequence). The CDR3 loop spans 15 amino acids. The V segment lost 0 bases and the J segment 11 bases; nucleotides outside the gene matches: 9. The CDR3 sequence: CATSRDQAGGREQYF. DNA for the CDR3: TGTGCCACCAGCAGAGATCAAGCGGGAGGGCGAGAGCAGTACTTC.

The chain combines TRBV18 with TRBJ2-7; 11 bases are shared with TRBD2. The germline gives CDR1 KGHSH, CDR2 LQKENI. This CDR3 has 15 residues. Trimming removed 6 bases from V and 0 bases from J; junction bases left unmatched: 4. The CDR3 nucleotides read TGTGCCAGCTCCGGGACTAGCGGATCCTCCTACGAGCAGTACTTC. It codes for CASSGTSGSSYEQYF. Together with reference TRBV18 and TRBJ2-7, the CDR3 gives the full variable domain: NAGVMQNPRHLVRRRGQEARLRCSPMKGHSHVYWYRQLPEEGLKFMVYLQKENIIDESGMPKERFSAEFPKEGPSILRIQQVVRGDSAAYFCASSGTSGSSYEQYFGPGTRLTVT.

The CDR3 coding sequence is TGTGCCAGCAGCTTGCGGACAGTGGGGGGCTACACCTTC. Protein product: CASSLRTVGGYTF. The V gene is TRBV7-9, the J gene TRBJ1-2, with D possibly matching TRBD1 (6 bases). Germline V lookup: CDR1 SEHNR, CDR2 FQNEAQ (reference sequence). This CDR3 region has 13 residues. V was cut by 3 bases and J by 8 bases, with 13 bases left in between. Filled out from reference TRBV7-9 and TRBJ1-2, the complete variable domain reads DTGVSQNPRHKITKRGQNVTFRCDPISEHNRLYWYRQTLGQGPEFLTYFQNEAQLEKSRLLSDRFSAERPKGSFSTLEIQRTEQGDSAMYLCASSLRTVGGYTFGSGTRLTVV.

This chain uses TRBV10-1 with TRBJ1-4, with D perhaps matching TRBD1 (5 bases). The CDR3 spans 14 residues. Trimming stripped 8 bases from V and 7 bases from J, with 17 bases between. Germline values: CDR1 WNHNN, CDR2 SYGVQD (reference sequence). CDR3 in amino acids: CASSGGEEGEKLFF. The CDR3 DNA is TGCGCCAGCTCCGGGGGGGAAGAAGGTGAAAAACTGTTTTTT.

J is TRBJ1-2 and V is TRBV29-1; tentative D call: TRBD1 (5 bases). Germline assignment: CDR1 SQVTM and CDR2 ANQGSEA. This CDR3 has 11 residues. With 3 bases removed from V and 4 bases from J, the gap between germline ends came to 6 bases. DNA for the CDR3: TGCAGCGTTGACAGGGCCTATGGCTACACCTTC. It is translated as CSVDRAYGYTF.

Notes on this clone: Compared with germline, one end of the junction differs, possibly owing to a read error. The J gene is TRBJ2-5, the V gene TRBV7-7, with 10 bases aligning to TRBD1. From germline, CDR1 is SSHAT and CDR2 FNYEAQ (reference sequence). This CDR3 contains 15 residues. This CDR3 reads CASSRQGARQETQYF. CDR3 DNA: TGTGCTAGCAGCCGACAGGGGGCCAGGCAAGAGACCCAGTACTTC. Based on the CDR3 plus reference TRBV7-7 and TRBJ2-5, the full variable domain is GAGVSQSPRYKVTKRGQDVTLRCDPISSHATLYWYQQALGQGPEFLTYFNYEAQPDKSGLPSDRFSAERPEGSISTLTIQRTEQRDSAMYRCASSRQGARQETQYFGPGTRLLVL.

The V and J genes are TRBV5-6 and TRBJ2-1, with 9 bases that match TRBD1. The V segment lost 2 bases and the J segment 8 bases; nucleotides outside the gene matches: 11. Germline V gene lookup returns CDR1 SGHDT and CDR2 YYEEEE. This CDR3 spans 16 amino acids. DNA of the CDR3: TGTGCCAGCAGCTTTAGTCGACACAGGGGGCGGGATGAGCAGTTCTTC. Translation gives CASSFSRHRGRDEQFF. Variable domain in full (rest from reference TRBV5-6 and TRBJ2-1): DAGVTQSPTHLIKTRGQQVTLRCSPKSGHDTVSWYQQALGQGPQFIFQYYEEEERQRGNFPDRFSGHQFPNYSSELNVNALLLGDSALYLCASSFSRHRGRDEQFFGPGTRLTVL.

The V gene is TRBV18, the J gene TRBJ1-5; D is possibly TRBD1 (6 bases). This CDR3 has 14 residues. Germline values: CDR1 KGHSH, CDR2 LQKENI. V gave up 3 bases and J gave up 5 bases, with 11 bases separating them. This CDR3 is CASSPSYRDQPQHF. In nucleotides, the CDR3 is TGTGCCAGCTCACCGAGTTACAGGGATCAGCCCCAGCATTTT.

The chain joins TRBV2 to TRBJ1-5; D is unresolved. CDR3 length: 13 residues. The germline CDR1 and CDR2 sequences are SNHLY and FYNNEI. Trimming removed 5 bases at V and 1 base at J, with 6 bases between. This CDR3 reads CASSLQSNQPQHF. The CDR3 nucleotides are TGTGCCAGCAGTTTACAGAGCAATCAGCCCCAGCATTTT.